This T cell receptor (beta chain) was documented in a study of cytomegalovirus exposure and HLA in healthy donors (dated 2017 in TCRdb). With respect to the entire study: The 650 to 750 repertoires of the first cohort and the approximately 130 validation repertoires were produced on the same platform, according to a later analysis. The aim of the study was to test whether cataloging public T cell receptors could identify signatures of past pathogen exposure. Along with the approximately 650-subject first cohort, a separate validation cohort of 120 different subjects was used. To predict cytomegalovirus infection status, the study brought together high-throughput TCR immunosequencing, statistical association of individual TCRs with disease status, and machine learning. Points the paper makes about the study in general: A later analysis found that TCRs clustered in the first cohort also tended to co-occur in the roughly 120 validation repertoires, with approximately 95% of cluster scores above 0. A few of the identified cytomegalovirus-associated TCR beta chains were confirmed in vitro to be specific for cytomegalovirus antigens. Most TCR sequences were observed very rarely across donors, whereas some public TCRs were present in many individuals. According to the authors, the approach could potentially be generalized to other disease states and immunological phenotypes. A later analysis lacked HLA typing for the validation cohort, so it scored co-occurrence in that cohort across all 130 or so repertoires. A total of 164 TCR beta chains were listed by the study as associated with cytomegalovirus. The classifier was reported to diagnose cytomegalovirus status with high specificity and sensitivity in both the original and validation cohorts.

The donors were included in the validation cohort of some 120 subjects, a group kept apart from the roughly 700-subject first cohort. To prepare the library, the immunoSEQ multiplex PCR assay was applied. The original methods were these. A statistical classification framework was built for diagnosing cytomegalovirus status from the catalog of TCR beta chain sequences. What TCRdb holds here is the immuneACCESS table cut down to in-frame rearrangements. Part of the clones is not present; checked against another copy, under half of the missing clones reflect an unresolved V gene, and the others are unexplained. The D gene and trimming were derived from the DNA, and the V and J assignments and clone size from that table. Recorded for this sample are roughly 190,000 clones; more than 75% of them occurred a single time. The ten biggest clones cover 6% to 8.5% of the sample. To note about this clone: Its antigen has not been determined. There are no base qualities to consult, and no much larger clone falls within one base.

V ends up 3 bases short and J 4 bases short, with an unmatched junction base count of 3. As encoded in the germline V gene (reference sequence), CDR1 is GTSNPN while CDR2 is SVGIG. Including the terminal cysteine and phenylalanine, the CDR3 comprises 14 residues. Kept here is only the CDR3 DNA, which spans 42 bases and is read in frame from base 1. In this chain, TRBV30 is recombined with TRBJ2-1; TRBD2 matches 10 bases in the middle. Sequencing input: PBMCs. This clonotype originated in a man aged 25 to 45 in good health and CMV-seropositive. DNA sequence: TGTGCCTGGAGAAAGCGGGGGGGATACAATGAGCAGTTCTTC. It translates to CAWRKRGGYNEQFF.